This TCR beta chain was captured in a study of blood T cells in healthy people across ages (dated by TCRdb to between 2015 and 2017). Looking at the study overall: Template switching captured roughly one uniquely barcoded TCR beta cDNA molecule per two T cells in model experiments. To track age-related changes in TCR beta repertoire diversity, the study relied on deep sequencing normalized with unique cDNA molecular identifiers. The donors were divided into four age groups: young (average roughly 15 years), middle-aged (over 35), aged (around 67) and long-lived (82). To avoid experimental bias, donors of different ages were randomly spread across the sequencing lanes. For two donors (one aged 18 to 29 and one aged 80 or older), the study analyzed two additional independent replicas of 1 million unique cDNA reads from the same blood draw.

Broad study findings and their caveats: Estimates of total diversity from one million sequenced T cells were regarded as lower bounds and underestimates. Observed TCR beta diversity per million T cells fell roughly linearly with age, and a significant reduction was already apparent by age roughly 40. Since profiling was done on bulk unsorted PBMCs, naive and antigen-experienced compartments could not be conclusively compared. There was a strong correlation between observed TCR beta diversity and the percentage of naive T cells measured by flow cytometry. Compared with the aged group, more naive CD4+ T cells, fewer expanded clones and increased TCR diversity were shown by the long-lived group, suggesting age selection. Because the CMV infection status of the donors was unknown, age-related changes in expanded clonotypes may potentially have been confounded.

Including the terminal cysteine and phenylalanine, the CDR3 comprises 15 residues. Only the CDR3 region is kept as DNA, spanning 45 bases read in frame from base 1. CDR1 and CDR2 (MNHEY, SVGAGI) derive from the germline V gene. After removal of 6 bases from V and 3 bases from J, the junction retains 10 bases not matched to a gene. Library prep was done by 5' RACE. TCRdb names Illumina HiSeq 2500 as the instrument used. A second PCR of about 7 to 12 cycles was run with a J-beta primer mix and a sample-barcoded 5' primer. A template-switch 5' adaptor carrying 12 random nucleotides introduced a unique molecular identifier onto each TCR beta cDNA molecule. At least 2.5 million CDR3-containing paired-end reads were obtained from each sample. First-strand cDNA synthesis was performed from all RNA using the Mint cDNA synthesis kit, with priming by a TRBC-specific oligonucleotide. Following uracil-DNA glycosylase treatment, a first 18-cycle PCR with universal primers M1SS and BC2_uni_R was performed on all cDNA. On the study's bioinformatics: Each sample was normalized by randomly selecting 1 million high-quality reads, each carrying a distinct molecular identifier. Reads sharing molecular identifiers were discarded rather than binned into consensus sequences. MiTCR, run with a Q25 quality threshold and the strictest error-elimination algorithm, handled CDR3 identification, clonotype clustering and error correction. A nonparametric unseen species model with Euler transformation was used to estimate a lower bound on total TCR beta diversity. TCRdb trimmed public reads at Q25 via fastp, called clones via MiXCR and kept in-frame beta chains. Rows merge per CDR3 protein into single entries with the most common DNA and genes. The V and J calls here are based on TCRdb, not the publication. Recorded for this sample are over a million distinct CDR3 sequences; 35% to 45% of them occurred a single time. The biggest ten clones account for just over 4% of the sample.

Donors were a few dozen systemically healthy Caucasian individuals from Russia aged 6 to 90 years. Each donor gave approximately 9.3 milliliters of peripheral blood, collected into EDTA-treated Vacutainer tubes. PBMCs were isolated by Ficoll-Paque density-gradient centrifugation, with at least 6 million obtained per sample. Trizol reagent was used to extract total RNA from PBMCs, with at least 5.5 micrograms per sample. The percentages of naive CD45RAhigh/CD27high T cells were determined by flow cytometry on a PBMC aliquot from every donor. Of note for this clonotype: Its specific antigen is unknown. The sample holds no much larger clone one base away, and base qualities are not on file.

The chain is assembled from TRBV6-5 and TRBJ2-7, and TRBD2 matches 8 of the central bases. The TCR originated in a woman aged 18-29 years in good health. Sequencing was carried out using blood. Here is the DNA: TGTGCCAGCAGCTGGAAAGCTAGCGGGTACTACGAGCAGTACTTC. This translates into CASSWKASGYYEQYF.